What follows is one TCR beta chain and its context. Its antigen is currently unknown. Using a J-beta primer mix together with a sample-barcoded 5' primer, a second PCR was run for 7 to 11 cycles. Each cDNA molecule carried a tag from a template-switch adaptor that contained 12 random nucleotides. Each CDR3 protein is one row after TCRdb ran MiXCR on the 5' RACE reads. The table shows some 1.8 million distinct CDR3 sequences, with around 42% occurring only once. The sample originates from a study of blood T cells in healthy people across ages. Study findings and constraints: Roughly linear age-related decline in beta diversity appeared, significant by age approximately 40.

Around 9.5 milliliters of peripheral blood were drawn from each donor. At least 5 micrograms of total RNA were extracted per sample. The V and J ends lost 9 bases and 6 bases respectively, with 15 bases between them. The CDR3 is 13 amino acids. This chain joins TRBV12-3 or TRBV12-4 and TRBJ1-5; D gene uncertain. The origin of this receptor is a human donor in good health. The sequencing input was blood. CDR3 amino acids: CASTRGFRQPQHF. DNA for the CDR3: TGTGCCAGTACCCGAGGCTTTCGTCAGCCCCAGCATTTT.